This T cell receptor beta chain was documented in a study of read filtering for tumor transcriptome and immune sequencing. In its sample, this clonotype was seen a few times. No antigen is known for it. Molecular barcoded adaptors covering alpha/delta and beta/gamma chains were used on about 0.4 ug RNA. TCRdb used MiXCR to reprocess the reads, holding one entry per CDR3 protein. The sample lists 75,000 to 95,000 distinct CDR3 sequences, under 25% occurring once. The germline V and J ends were trimmed by 7 bases and 7 bases, with 11 bases remaining between them. This CDR3 region has 12 residues. The germline V gene has CDR1 MDHEN and CDR2 SYDVKM. The study's findings and limits: Approximately 82% of IR-seq clonotypes had a single read, yet these held approximately 4% of reads.

The V call is TRBV28, the J call TRBJ1-3, with D hard to call. Sequencing was carried out using a population of CD138-negative cells sorted from bone marrow. The TCR was taken from a donor aged 40 or older with multiple myeloma. CDR3 DNA sequence: TGTGCCAGCACCTCATATCGGAACACCATATATTTT. It specifies CASTSYRNTIYF.